Here is one T cell receptor (beta chain) with its context. What it binds is not known. These data are taken from a study of early T cells in non-severe SARS-CoV-2 infection. Findings and caveats of the study: Using VDJdb, the matching emphasized anti-spike CD8 responses while missing private and CD4 specificities.

As part of library construction, unique molecular identifiers were attached to individual cDNA molecules. TCRdb redid the calling of the 5' RACE reads with MiXCR, one entry per CDR3 protein. The table has 32,000 or so distinct CDR3 sequences, more than 5.5% seen once; the top ten hold approximately 5%. The CDR3 is 14 amino acids. Germline values: CDR1 MGHRA, CDR2 YSYEKL. The germline V and J ends were trimmed by 2 bases and 3 bases, with 10 bases remaining between them. Sequenced sample: whole blood. This chain links TRBV4-1 with TRBJ1-1; no clear D. The TCR comes from an adult who was a healthcare worker with PCR-confirmed SARS-CoV-2 infection or an uninfected control (not recorded which). The CDR3 DNA sequence: TGCGCCAGCAGCCAAATAATGGGCTACACTGAAGCTTTCTTT. Its translation: CASSQIMGYTEAFF.